This T cell receptor (beta chain) came from a study of tumor T cells in aggressive B-cell lymphoma. Germline V CDR1 and CDR2: MNHEY, SVGAGI. The CDR3 length is 16 residues. V dropped 0 bases and J dropped 3; count of bases not matched to a gene: 3. Measured with immunoSEQ multiplex PCR; TCRdb has only the in-frame clones, and not every one. In the table there are approximately 2,200 clones, roughly 86% of which are singletons. The material sequenced was tumor tissue. The receptor's source is an adult with diffuse large B cell lymphoma. The gene calls are TRBV6-5 and TRBJ2-7; 12 bases match TRBD2. Here the CDR3 DNA reads TGTGCCAGCAGTTACTCGACTAGCGGGAGTTTCTACGAGCAGTACTTC. Its translation: CASSYSTSGSFYEQYF.